This TCR beta chain was captured in a study of T cells in women clearing cervical HPV infection. Study details: Cases: HPV16-related CIN3 or worse on histology, 2 invasive cancers. Study outcomes and limitations: TRBV6-7 abundance was lower in cases than controls (0.11% versus 0.16%). A classifier using richness and V gene abundances reached an AUC of nearly 0.85.

All donors had a single incident cervical HPV16 infection, not prevalent. V gave up 6 bases and J gave up 6 bases, with 14 bases separating them. The CDR3 consists of 13 residues. The germline gives CDR1 KGHSH, CDR2 LQKENI. Comment on this clone: The antigen is unknown. The CDR3 end lies 3 residues beyond the end of the read and is filled in from the germline J gene.

Using immunoSEQ multiplex PCR, the repertoire was profiled, and TCRdb retains in-frame clones only, with some absent. The sample table sets out approximately 44,000 clones. The chain joins TRBV18 to TRBJ1-1, with no clear D. The TCR originated in a woman between 18 and 69 years old with a cervical HPV16 infection that either progressed to CIN3+ or cleared (not recorded which). The specimen sequenced was blood buffy coat. The CDR3 region is CASSHGDSSEAFF. CDR3 bases read: TGTGCCAGCTCCCACGGCGACTCCTCTGAA.